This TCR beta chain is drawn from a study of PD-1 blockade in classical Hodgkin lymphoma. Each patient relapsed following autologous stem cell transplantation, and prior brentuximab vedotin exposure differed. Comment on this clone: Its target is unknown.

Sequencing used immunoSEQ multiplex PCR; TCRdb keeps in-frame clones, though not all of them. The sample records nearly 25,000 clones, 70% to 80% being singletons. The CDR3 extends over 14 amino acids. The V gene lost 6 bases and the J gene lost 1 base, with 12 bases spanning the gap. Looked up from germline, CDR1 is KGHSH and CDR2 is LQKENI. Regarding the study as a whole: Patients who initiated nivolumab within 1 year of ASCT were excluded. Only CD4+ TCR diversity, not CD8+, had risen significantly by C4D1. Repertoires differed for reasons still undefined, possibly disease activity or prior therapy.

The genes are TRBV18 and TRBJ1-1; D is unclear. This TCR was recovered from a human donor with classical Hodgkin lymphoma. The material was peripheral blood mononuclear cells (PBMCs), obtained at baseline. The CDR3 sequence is CASSLKLANTEAFF. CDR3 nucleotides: TGTGCCAGCTCCCTTAAACTTGCGAACACTGAAGCTTTCTTT.